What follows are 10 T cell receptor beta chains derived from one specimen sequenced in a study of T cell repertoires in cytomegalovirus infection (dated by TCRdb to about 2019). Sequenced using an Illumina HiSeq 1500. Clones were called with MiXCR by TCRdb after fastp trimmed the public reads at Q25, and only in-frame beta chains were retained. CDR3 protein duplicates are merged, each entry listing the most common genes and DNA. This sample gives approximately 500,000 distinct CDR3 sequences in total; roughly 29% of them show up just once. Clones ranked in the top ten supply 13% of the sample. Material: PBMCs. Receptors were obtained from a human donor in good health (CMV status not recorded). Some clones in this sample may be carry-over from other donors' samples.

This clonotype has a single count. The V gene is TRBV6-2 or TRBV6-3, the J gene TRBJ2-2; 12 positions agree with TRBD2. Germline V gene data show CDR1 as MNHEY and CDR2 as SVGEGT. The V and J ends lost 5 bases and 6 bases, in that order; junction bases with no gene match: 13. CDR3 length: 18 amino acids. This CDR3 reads CASSRQTSGSSLAGELFF. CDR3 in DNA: TGTGCCAGCAGTCGCCAGACTAGCGGGAGTAGTTTAGCCGGGGAGCTGTTTTTT.

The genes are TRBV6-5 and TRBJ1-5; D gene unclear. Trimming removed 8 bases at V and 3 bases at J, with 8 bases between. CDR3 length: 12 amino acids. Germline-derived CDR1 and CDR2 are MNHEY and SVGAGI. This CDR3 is CASRAFNQPQHF. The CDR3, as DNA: TGTGCCAGCCGGGCCTTCAATCAGCCCCAGCATTTT.

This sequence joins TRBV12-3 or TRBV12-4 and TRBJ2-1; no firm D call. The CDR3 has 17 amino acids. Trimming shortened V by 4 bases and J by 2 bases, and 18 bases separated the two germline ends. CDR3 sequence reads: CASSSLGPDGTYNEQFF. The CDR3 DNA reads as TGTGCCAGCAGTTCCTTAGGTCCCGACGGAACCTACAATGAGCAGTTCTTC.

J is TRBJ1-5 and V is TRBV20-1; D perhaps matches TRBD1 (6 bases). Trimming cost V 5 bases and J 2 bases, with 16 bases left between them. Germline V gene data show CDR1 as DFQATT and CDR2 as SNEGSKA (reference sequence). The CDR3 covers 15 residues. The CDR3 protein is CSAQPGVSGNQPQHF. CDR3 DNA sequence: TGCAGTGCTCAACCAGGGGTTTCAGGCAATCAGCCCCAGCATTTT.

The CDR3 loop is CASREDRKDTEAFF. CDR3 nucleotides: TGTGCCAGTAGAGAGGACAGAAAAGATACTGAAGCTTTCTTT. The V gene is TRBV19, the J gene TRBJ1-1, with D perhaps TRBD1 (6 bases). Germline V CDR1 and CDR2: LNHDA, SQIVND (reference sequence). The V and J ends lost 6 bases and 5 bases respectively, with 16 bases between them. The CDR3 runs 14 residues.

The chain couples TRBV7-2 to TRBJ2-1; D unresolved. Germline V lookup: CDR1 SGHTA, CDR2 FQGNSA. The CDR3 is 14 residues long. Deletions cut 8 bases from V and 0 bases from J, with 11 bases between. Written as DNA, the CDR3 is TGTGCCAGCGGACGTAGGTTCTCCTACAATGAGCAGTTCTTC. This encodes CASGRRFSYNEQFF.

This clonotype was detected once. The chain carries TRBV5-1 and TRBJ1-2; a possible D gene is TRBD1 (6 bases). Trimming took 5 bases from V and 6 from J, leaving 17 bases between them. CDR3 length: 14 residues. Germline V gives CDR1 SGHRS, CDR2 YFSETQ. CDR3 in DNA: TGCGCCAGCAGTAGGGGGTTGTCGGCTCATGGCTACACCTTC. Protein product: CASSRGLSAHGYTF. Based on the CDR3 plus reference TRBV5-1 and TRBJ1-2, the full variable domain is KAGVTQTPRYLIKTRGQQVTLSCSPISGHRSVSWYQQTPGQGLQFLFEYFSETQRNKGNFPGRFSGRQFSNSRSEMNVSTLELGDSALYLCASSRGLSAHGYTFGSGTRLTVV.

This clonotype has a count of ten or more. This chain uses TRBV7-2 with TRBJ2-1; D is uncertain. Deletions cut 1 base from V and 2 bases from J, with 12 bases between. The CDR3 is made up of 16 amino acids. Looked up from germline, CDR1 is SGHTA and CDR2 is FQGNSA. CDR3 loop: CASSLELGTAYNEQFF. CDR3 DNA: TGTGCCAGCAGCTTAGAGCTGGGTACAGCCTACAATGAGCAGTTCTTC.

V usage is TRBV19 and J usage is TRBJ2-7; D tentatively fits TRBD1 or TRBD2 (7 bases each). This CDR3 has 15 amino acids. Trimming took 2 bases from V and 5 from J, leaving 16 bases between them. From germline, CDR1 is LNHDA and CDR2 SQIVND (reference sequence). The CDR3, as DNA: TGTGCCAGTAGTATAACAGGGGCTAGCGGTAACGAGCAGTACGTC. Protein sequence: CASSITGASGNEQYV.

This chain's CDR3 is CASSITGAQETQYF. The CDR3 DNA reads TGTGCCAGCAGCATAACCGGGGCTCAAGAGACCCAGTACTTC. The chain uses TRBV11-3 and TRBJ2-5; D assignment may be TRBD1 or TRBD2 (5 bases each). There are 14 residues in the CDR3. CDR1 and CDR2 from the germline V gene are SGHNT and YENEEA. V gave up 5 bases and J gave up 2 bases, with 12 bases separating them.